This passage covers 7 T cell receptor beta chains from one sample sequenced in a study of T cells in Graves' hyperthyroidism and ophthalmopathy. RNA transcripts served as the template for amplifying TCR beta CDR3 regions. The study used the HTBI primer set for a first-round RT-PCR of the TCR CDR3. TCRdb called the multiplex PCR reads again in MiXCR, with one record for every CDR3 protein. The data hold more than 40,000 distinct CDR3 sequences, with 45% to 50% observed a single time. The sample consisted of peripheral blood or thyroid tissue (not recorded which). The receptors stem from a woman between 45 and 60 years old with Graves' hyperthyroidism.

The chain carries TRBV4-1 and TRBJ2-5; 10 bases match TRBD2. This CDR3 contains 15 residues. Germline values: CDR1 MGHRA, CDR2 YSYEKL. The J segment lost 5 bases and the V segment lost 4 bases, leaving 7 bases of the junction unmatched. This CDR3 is CASSPSGRARETQYF. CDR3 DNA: TGCGCCAGCAGCCCCAGCGGGAGGGCCCGGGAGACCCAGTACTTC.

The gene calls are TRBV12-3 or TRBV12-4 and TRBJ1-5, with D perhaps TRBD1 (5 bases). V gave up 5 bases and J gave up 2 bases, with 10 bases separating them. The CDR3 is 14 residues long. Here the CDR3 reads CASSPDSGNQPQHF. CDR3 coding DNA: TGTGCCAGCAGTCCTGACAGCGGCAATCAGCCCCAGCATTTT.

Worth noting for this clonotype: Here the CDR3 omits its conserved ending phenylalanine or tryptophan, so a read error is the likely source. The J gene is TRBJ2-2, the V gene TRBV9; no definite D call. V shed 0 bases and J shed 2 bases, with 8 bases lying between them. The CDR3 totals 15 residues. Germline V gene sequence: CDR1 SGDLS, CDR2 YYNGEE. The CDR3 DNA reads TGTGCCAGCAGCGTAGTGCAGACAAACACCGGGGAGCTGTTTTCC. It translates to CASSVVQTNTGELFS.

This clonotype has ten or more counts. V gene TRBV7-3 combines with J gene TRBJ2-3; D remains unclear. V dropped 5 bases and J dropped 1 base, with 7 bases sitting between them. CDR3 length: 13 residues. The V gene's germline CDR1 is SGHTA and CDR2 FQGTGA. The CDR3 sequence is CASSPAGTDTQYF. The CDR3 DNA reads TGTGCCAGCAGCCCCGCGGGCACAGATACGCAGTATTTT.

CDR3 loop: CSARAGSSHGQYF. The CDR3 bases are TGCAGTGCTAGGGCCGGGTCGTCCCACGGGCAGTACTTC. The chain is built from TRBV20-1 and TRBJ2-7, with D uncertain. Trimming stripped 3 bases from V and 9 bases from J, with 18 bases between. The CDR3 contains 13 residues. Germline V CDR1 and CDR2: DFQATT, SNEGSKA (reference sequence).

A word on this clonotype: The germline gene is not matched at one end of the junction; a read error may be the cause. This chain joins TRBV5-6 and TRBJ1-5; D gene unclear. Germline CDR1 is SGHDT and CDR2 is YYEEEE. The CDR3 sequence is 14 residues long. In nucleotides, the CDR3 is TGCGCCAGCAGCTCACTGGGCACCAATCAGCCCCAGCATTTT. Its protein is CASSSLGTNQPQHF.

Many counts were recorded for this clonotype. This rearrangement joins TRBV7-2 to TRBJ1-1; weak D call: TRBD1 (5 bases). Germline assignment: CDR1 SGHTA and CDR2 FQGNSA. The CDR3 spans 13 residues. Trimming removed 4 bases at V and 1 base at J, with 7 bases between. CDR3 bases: TGTGCCAGCAGCTACGGGACGAACACTGAAGCTTTCTTT. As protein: CASSYGTNTEAFF.